This T cell receptor (beta chain) appears in the sequencing data of a study of a mutant IDH1 vaccine in newly diagnosed glioma. Study as a whole: Averaging roughly 40 years of age, treated patients were about 60% male and 37.5% female. Patients previously underwent radiotherapy, temozolomide, or both, and most underwent both.

Only a few counts were recorded for this clone. The antigen is undetermined. Clones were sequenced by immunoSEQ multiplex PCR, and TCRdb holds only the in-frame ones, with some missing. Among 35,000 to 40,000 clones, roughly 76% were seen once, and the ten largest hold roughly 5%. Study results and caveats: Immune responses induced by the vaccine were seen in 93.3% of patients, spanning multiple MHC alleles.

The germline gives CDR1 MRHNA, CDR2 SNTAGT. This CDR3 contains 19 residues. V was pared by 5 bases and J by 2 bases, with 18 bases of the junction left unmatched. Documented time point: week 23, last vaccination. Doses comprised 300 ug of mutant IDH1 20-mer peptide each, plus topical imiquimod. Each of the donors came in with new WHO grade 3 or 4 astrocytomas that were IDH1-mutant and ATRX-lost. This clonotype originated in a man aged 35-49 years with glioma. Material: PBMCs, obtained from a glioma patient whose treatment included an IDH1 peptide vaccine. The rearrangement joins TRBV6-4 to TRBJ1-1; the match to TRBD1 covers 9 bases. CDR3 sequence: CASSPIRDREKVRNTEAFF. DNA for the CDR3: TGTGCCAGCAGTCCGATCAGGGACAGGGAGAAAGTGAGAAACACTGAAGCTTTCTTT.